Sequencing of this T cell receptor beta chain was carried out in a study of neurological immune-mediated disorders. The CDR3 consists of 13 residues. Trimming pared 3 bases from V and 9 bases from J, leaving 12 bases between. The time point was: longitudinal time-point 1 (baseline). Unsorted libraries were derived from 2 million PBMCs stored at -80 C. This clonotype was seen repeatedly, ten times or more. Its antigen is still unknown. Points from the study as a whole: No expanded-clone CDR3 amino acid sequence recurred across subjects, suggesting private TCR-beta repertoires.

A 10-nucleotide random UMI tagged transcripts in template-switch 5'RACE cDNA synthesis. One entry per CDR3 protein, called by TCRdb with MiXCR from the 5' RACE reads. The table lists tens of thousands of distinct CDR3 sequences, roughly 10% of them singletons. Input material: PBMCs. This chain uses TRBV12-3 or TRBV12-4 with TRBJ2-1; no reliable D call. The sequence derives from a man aged 25-40 years in good health. CDR3 sequence: CASSFREETEQFF. CDR3 bases: TGTGCCAGCAGTTTCCGCGAGGAGACTGAGCAGTTCTTC.